This T cell receptor (beta chain) was recorded in a study of blood T cell repertoires in COVID-19. Whole-study context: From T cells, B-cell-depleted T cells, or PBMCs came the material, which was cDNA or gDNA.

In Seattle, patients joined the study during active infection and were tracked longitudinally. This clone was counted a single time. CDR3 size: 17 residues. The J segment lost 7 bases and the V segment lost 6 bases, leaving 17 bases of the junction unmatched. Germline CDR1 MNHEY, CDR2 SVGEGT. TCRdb's copy holds only in-frame clones and misses some; the assay was immunoSEQ multiplex PCR. The repertoire includes a few hundred thousand clones, around 90% of them detected once, and roughly 1% sits in the top ten. The chain uses TRBV6-2 or TRBV6-3 and TRBJ1-4; TRBD1 aligns across 7 bases. The sequence derives from a woman in her 40s with COVID-19, enrolled during active disease. Sequencing was performed on peripheral blood. CDR3 nucleotides: TGTGCCAGCAGCTCCGGCCCAGGGGGAACCGGGGTTGAAAAACTGTTTTTT. Its translation: CASSSGPGGTGVEKLFF.